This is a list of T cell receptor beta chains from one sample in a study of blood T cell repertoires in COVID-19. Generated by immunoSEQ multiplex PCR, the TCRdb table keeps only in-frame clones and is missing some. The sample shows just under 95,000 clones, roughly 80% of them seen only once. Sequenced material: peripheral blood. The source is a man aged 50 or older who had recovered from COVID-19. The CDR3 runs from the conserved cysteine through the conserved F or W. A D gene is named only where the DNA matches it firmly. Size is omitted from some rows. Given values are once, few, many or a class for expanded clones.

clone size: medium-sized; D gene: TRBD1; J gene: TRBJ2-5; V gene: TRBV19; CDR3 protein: CASSIDRGGPETQYF; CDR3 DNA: TGTGCCAGTAGTATTGACAGGGGAGGCCCGGAGACCCAGTACTTC
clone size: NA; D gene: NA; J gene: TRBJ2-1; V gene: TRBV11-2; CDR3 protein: CASSFGDSLEEQFF; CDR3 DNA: TGTGCCAGCAGCTTTGGGGACTCCCTTGAGGAGCAGTTCTTC
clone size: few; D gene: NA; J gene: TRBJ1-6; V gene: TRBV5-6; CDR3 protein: CASSLAAGALYNSPLHF; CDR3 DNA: TGTGCCAGCAGCTTGGCCGCTGGAGCCCTCTATAATTCACCCCTCCACTTT
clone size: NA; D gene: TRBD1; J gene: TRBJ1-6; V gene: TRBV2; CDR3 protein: CASRGGQYYNSPLHF; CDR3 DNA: TGTGCCAGCAGGGGGGGACAGTACTATAATTCACCCCTCCACTTT
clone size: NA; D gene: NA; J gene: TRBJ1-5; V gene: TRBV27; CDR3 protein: CASSPGLGNSNQPQHF; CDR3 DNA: TGTGCCAGCAGCCCAGGACTCGGCAACTCCAATCAGCCCCAGCATTTT
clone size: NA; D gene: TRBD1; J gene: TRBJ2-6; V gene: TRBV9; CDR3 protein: CASSAGGTGDSGANVLTF; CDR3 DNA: TGTGCCAGCAGCGCAGGCGGGACAGGGGATTCTGGGGCCAACGTCCTGACTTTC
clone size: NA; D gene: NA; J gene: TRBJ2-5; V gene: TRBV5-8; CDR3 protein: CASSLYREGTQYF; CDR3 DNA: TGTGCCAGCAGCTTATACAGGGAGGGGACCCAGTACTTC
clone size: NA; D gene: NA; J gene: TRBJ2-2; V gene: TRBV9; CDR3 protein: CASSVDGASNTGELFF; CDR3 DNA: TGTGCCAGCAGCGTAGATGGGGCTTCGAACACCGGGGAGCTGTTTTTT
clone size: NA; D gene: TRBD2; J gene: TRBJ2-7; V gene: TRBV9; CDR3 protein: CASGRAGGPEQYF; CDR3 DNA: TGTGCCAGCGGTAGAGCGGGGGGACCCGAGCAGTACTTC
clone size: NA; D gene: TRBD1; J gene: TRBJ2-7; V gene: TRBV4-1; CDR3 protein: CASSQEQGPYEQYF; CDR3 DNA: TGCGCCAGCAGCCAGGAACAGGGGCCCTACGAGCAGTACTTC
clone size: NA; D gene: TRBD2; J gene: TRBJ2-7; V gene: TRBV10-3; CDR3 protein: CAIGGDEQYF; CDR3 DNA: TGTGCCATTGGGGGGGACGAGCAGTACTTC
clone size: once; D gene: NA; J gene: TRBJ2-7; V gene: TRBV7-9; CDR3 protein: CASSPGLTPKGIYEQYF; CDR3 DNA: TGTGCCAGCAGCCCAGGACTAACCCCCAAGGGGATATACGAGCAGTACTTC
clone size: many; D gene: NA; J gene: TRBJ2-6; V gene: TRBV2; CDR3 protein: CASGTTGRGANVLTF; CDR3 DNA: TGTGCCAGCGGAACGACAGGCAGGGGGGCCAACGTCCTGACTTTC
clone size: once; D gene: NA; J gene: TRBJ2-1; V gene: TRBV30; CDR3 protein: CAWSPQGLFNEQFF; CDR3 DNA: TGTGCCTGGAGTCCCCAGGGACTTTTCAATGAGCAGTTCTTC
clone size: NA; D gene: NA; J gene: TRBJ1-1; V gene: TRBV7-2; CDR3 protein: CASSSGQPNTEAFF; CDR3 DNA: TGTGCCAGCAGCTCAGGACAGCCGAACACTGAAGCTTTCTTT
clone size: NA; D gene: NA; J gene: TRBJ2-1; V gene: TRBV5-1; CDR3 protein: CASSLDPSRDEQFF; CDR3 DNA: TGCGCCAGCAGCTTGGATCCTAGTAGAGATGAGCAGTTCTTC
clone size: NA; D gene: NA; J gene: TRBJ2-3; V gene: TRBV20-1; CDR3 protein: CSASPGGSDTQYF; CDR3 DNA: TGCAGTGCTAGTCCGGGGGGCTCAGATACGCAGTATTTT
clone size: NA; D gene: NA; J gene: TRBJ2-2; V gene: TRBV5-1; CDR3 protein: CASSQTGRTGELFF; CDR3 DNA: TGCGCCAGCAGCCAGACAGGGAGGACCGGGGAGCTGTTTTTT
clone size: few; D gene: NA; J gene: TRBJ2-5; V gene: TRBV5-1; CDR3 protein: CASSLERLETQYF; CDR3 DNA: TGCGCCAGCAGCTTGGAGCGTCTAGAGACCCAGTACTTC
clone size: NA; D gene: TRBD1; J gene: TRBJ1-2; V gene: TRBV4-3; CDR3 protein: CASSPELLTGGGYTF; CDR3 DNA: TGCGCCAGCAGCCCCGAACTTTTGACAGGGGGCGGCTACACCTTC
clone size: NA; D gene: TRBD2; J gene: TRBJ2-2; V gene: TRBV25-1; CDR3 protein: CASSESGAGAIGELFF; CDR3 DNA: TGTGCCAGCAGTGAATCTGGGGCGGGAGCTATCGGGGAGCTGTTTTTT
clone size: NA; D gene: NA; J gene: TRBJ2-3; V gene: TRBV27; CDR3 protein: CASSLKGQDTQYF; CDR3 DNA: TGTGCCAGCAGTTTAAAGGGGCAAGATACGCAGTATTTT
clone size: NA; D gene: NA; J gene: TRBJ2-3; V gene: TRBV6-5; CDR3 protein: CASSPLPGEQYF; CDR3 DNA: TGTGCCAGCAGCCCGCTCCCCGGTGAGCAGTATTTT
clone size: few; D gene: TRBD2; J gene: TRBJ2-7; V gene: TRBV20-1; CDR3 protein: CSASRGLAGYEQYF; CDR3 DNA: TGCAGTGCTAGTCGGGGACTAGCGGGTTACGAGCAGTACTTC
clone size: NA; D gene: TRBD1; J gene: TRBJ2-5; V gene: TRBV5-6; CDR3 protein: CASSDAGGSETQYF; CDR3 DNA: TGTGCCAGCAGCGATGCAGGGGGCTCAGAGACCCAGTACTTC
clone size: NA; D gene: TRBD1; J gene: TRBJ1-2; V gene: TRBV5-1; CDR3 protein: CASSGQGANGYTF; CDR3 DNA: TGCGCCAGCAGCGGACAGGGGGCCAATGGCTACACCTTC
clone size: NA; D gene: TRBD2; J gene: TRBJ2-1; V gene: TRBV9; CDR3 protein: CASSVVAGGRASYNEQFF; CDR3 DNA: TGTGCCAGCAGCGTAGTGGCGGGGGGGAGAGCTTCCTACAATGAGCAGTTCTTC
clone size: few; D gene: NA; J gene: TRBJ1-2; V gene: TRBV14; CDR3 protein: CASRDIDYGYTF; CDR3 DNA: TGTGCCAGTAGGGACATTGACTATGGCTACACCTTC
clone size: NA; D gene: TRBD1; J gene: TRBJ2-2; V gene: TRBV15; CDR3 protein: CATRSDRVTGELFF; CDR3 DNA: TGTGCCACCAGATCGGACAGGGTAACGGGGGAGCTGTTTTTT
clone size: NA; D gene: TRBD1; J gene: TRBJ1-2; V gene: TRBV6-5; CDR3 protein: CASRLAGTANYGYTF; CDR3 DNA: TGTGCCAGCCGGTTAGCGGGGACAGCCAACTATGGCTACACCTTC
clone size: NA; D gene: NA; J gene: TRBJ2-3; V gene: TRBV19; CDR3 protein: CASSLRDSLTTDTQYF; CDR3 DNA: TGTGCCAGTAGTCTCAGGGACTCGTTAACCACAGATACGCAGTATTTT
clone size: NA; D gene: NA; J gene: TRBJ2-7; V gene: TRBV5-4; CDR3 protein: CASTRDGLLYEQYF; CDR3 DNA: TGTGCCAGCACCCGGGATGGCTTGCTCTACGAGCAGTACTTC
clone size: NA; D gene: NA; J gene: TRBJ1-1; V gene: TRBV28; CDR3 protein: CASSLTNTEAFF; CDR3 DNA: TGTGCCAGCAGTTTAACAAACACTGAAGCTTTCTTT